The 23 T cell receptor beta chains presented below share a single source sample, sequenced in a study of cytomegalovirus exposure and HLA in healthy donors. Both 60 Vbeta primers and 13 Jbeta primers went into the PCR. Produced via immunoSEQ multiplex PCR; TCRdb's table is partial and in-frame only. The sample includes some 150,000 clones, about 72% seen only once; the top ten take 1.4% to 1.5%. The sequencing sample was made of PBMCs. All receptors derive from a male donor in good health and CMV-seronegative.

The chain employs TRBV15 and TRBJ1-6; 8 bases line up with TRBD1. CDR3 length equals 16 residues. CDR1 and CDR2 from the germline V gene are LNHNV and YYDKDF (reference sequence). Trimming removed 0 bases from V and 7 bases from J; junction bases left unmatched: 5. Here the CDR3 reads CATSRDQGAENSPLHF. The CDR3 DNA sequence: TGTGCCACCAGCAGAGATCAGGGGGCGGAAAATTCACCCCTCCACTTT.

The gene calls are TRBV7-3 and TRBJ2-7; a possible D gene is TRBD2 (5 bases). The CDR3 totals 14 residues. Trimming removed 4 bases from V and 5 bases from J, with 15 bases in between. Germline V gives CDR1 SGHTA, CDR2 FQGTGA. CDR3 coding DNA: TGTGCCAGCAGCTCCACTGGAGGCCGAAACGAGCAGTACTTC. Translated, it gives CASSSTGGRNEQYF.

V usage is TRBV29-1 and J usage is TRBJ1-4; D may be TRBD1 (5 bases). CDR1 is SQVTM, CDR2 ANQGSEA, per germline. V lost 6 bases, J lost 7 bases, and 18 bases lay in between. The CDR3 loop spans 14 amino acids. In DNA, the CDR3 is TGCAGCGTGCAGATGTGGGACTCCAGTGAAAAACTGTTTTTT. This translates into CSVQMWDSSEKLFF. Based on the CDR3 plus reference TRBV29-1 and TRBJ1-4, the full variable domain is SAVISQKPSRDICQRGTSLTIQCQVDSQVTMMFWYRQQPGQSLTLIATANQGSEATYESGFVIDKFPISRPNLTFSTLTVSNMSPEDSSIYLCSVQMWDSSEKLFFGSGTQLSVL.

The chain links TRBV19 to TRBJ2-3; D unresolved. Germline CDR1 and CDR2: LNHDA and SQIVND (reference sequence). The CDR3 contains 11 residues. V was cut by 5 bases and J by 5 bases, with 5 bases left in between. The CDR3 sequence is CASSSGDTQYF. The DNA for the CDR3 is TGTGCCAGTAGTTCGGGAGATACGCAGTATTTT.

CDR3 sequence (DNA): TGTGCCAGCAGCTTAGGCGGGGAAGAGACCCAGTACTTC. Translating gives CASSLGGEETQYF. The chain links TRBV7-3 to TRBJ2-5; TRBD2 is a possible D gene (6 bases). With 2 bases removed from V and 3 bases from J, the gap between germline ends came to 7 bases. The germline CDR1 and CDR2 sequences are SGHTA and FQGTGA. This CDR3 is 13 amino acids long. Full variable domain (remainder filled in from reference TRBV7-3 and TRBJ2-5): GAGVSQTPSNKVTEKGKYVELRCDPISGHTALYWYRQSLGQGPEFLIYFQGTGAADDSGLPNDRFFAVRPEGSVSTLKIQRTERGDSAVYLCASSLGGEETQYFGPGTRLLVL.

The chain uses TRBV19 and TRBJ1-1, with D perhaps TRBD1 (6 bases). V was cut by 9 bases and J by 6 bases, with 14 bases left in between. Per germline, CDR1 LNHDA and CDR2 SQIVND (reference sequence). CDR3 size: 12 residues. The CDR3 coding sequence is TGTGCCAGCATGAAAGGGGGTTCTGAAGCTTTCTTT. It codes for CASMKGGSEAFF.

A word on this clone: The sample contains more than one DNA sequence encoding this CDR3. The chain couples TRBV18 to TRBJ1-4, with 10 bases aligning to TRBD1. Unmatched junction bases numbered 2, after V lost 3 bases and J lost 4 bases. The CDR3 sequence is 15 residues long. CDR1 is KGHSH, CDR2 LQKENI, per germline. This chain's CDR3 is CASSPRTGGNEKLFF. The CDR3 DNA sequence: TGTGCCAGCTCACCTAGGACAGGGGGTAATGAAAAACTGTTTTTT.

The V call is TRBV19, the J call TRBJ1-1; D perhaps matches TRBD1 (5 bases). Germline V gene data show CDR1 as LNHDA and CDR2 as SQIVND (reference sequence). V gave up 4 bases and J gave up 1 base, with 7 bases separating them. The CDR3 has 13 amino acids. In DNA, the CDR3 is TGTGCCAGTAGTAACGACAGGAACACTGAAGCTTTCTTT. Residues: CASSNDRNTEAFF.

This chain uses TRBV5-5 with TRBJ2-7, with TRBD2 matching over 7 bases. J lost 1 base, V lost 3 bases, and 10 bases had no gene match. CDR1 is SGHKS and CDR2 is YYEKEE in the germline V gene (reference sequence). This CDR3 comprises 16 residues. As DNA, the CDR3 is TGTGCCAGCAGCTCCGATCCTAGCGGACATTCCTACGAGCAGTACTTC. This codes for CASSSDPSGHSYEQYF. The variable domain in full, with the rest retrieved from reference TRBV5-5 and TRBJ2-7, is DAGVTQSPTHLIKTRGQQVTLRCSPISGHKSVSWYQQVLGQGPQFIFQYYEKEERGRGNFPDRFSARQFPNYSSELNVNALLLGDSALYLCASSSDPSGHSYEQYFGPGTRLTVT.

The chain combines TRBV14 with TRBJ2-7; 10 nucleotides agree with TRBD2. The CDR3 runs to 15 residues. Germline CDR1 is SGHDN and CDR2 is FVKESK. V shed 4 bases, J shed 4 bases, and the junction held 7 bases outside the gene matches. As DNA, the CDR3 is TGTGCCAGCAGCCCGAGGACTAGCGGATTGTACGAGCAGTACTTC. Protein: CASSPRTSGLYEQYF.

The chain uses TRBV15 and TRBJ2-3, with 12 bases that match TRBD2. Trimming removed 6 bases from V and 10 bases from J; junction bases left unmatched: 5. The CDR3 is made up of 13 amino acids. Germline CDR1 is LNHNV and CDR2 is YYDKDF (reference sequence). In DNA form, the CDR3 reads TGTGCCACCAGAGAAGGGACTAGCGGGCCGCAGTATTTT. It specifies CATREGTSGPQYF.

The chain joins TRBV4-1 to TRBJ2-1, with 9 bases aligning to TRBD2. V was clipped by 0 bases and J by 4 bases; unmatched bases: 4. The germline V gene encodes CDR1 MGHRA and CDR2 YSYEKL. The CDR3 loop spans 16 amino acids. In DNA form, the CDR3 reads TGCGCCAGCAGCCAAGAGTCTAGCGGGGAATACAATGAGCAGTTCTTC. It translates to CASSQESSGEYNEQFF.

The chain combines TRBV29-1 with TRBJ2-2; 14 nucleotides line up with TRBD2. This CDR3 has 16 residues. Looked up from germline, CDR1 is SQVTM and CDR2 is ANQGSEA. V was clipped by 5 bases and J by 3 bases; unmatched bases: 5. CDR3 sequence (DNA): TGCAGCGTTTCGGGACTAGCGGGAGATGACACCGGGGAGCTGTTTTTT. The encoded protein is CSVSGLAGDDTGELFF.

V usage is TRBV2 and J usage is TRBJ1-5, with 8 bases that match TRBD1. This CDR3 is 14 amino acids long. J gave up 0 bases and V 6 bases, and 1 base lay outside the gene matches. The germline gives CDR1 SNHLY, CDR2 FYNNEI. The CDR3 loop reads CASRGTGSNQPQHF. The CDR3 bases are TGTGCCAGCAGAGGGACAGGTAGCAATCAGCCCCAGCATTTT.

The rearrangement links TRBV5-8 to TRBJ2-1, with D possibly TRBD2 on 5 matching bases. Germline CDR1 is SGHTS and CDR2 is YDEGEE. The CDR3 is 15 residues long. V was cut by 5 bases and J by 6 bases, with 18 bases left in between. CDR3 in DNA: TGTGCCAGCAGTCCCGGGATAGCCTTCCTCAATGAGCAGTTCTTC. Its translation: CASSPGIAFLNEQFF.

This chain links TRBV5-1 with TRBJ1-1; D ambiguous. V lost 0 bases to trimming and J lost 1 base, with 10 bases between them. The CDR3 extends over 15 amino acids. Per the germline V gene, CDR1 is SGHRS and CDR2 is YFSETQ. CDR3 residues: CASSLGRVGNTEAFF. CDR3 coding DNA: TGCGCCAGCAGCTTGGGACGGGTGGGGAACACTGAAGCTTTCTTT.

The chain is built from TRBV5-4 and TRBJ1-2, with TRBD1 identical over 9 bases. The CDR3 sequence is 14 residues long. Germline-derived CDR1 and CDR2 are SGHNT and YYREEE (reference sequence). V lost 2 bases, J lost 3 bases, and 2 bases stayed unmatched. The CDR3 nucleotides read TGTGCCAGCAGCTTACAGGGGGCGGACTATGGCTACACCTTC. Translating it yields CASSLQGADYGYTF.

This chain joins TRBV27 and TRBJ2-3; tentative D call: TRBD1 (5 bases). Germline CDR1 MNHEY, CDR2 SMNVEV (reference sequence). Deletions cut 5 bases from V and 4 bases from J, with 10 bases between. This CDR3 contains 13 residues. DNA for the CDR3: TGTGCCAGCAGTCCCCAGGGTTCAGATACGCAGTATTTT. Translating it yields CASSPQGSDTQYF.

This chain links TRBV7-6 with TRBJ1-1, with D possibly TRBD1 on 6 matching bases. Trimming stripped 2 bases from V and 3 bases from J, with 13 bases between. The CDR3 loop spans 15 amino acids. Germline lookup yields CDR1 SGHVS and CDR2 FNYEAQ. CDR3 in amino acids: CASSLRQGIYTEAFF. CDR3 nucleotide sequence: TGTGCCAGCAGCTTAAGGCAGGGGATTTACACTGAAGCTTTCTTT.

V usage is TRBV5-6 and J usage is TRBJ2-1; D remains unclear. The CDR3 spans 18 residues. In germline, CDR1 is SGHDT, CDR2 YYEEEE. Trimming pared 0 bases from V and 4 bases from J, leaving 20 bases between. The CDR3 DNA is TGTGCCAGCAGCTTGGCCAGGATCCCCGACCTCCTATACAATGAGCAGTTCTTC. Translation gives CASSLARIPDLLYNEQFF.

CDR3: CASSSGQGEQFF. DNA of the CDR3: TGCGCCAGCAGCTCCGGACAGGGGGAGCAGTTCTTC. The chain has TRBV5-1 and TRBJ2-1; 9 bases are shared with TRBD1. Germline loops: CDR1 SGHRS, CDR2 YFSETQ. The CDR3 is 12 residues long. J gave up 10 bases and V 3 bases, and 2 bases lay outside the gene matches.

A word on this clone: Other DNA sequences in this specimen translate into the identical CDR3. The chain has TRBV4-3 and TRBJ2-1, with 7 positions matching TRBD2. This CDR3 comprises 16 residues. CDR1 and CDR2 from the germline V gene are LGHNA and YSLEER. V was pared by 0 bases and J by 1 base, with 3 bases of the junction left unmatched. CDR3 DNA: TGCGCCAGCAGCCAAGATCCGGGAGGATCCTACAATGAGCAGTTCTTC. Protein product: CASSQDPGGSYNEQFF.

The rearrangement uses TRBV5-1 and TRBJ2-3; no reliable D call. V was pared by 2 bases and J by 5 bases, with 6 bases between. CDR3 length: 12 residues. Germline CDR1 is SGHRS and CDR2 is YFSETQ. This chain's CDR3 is CASSFVRDTQYF. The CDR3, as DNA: TGCGCCAGCAGCTTTGTCCGAGATACGCAGTATTTT.